This TCR beta chain was recorded in a study of cytomegalovirus exposure and HLA in healthy donors. Overall study results and limits: What a later analysis reportedly showed was that an Asian-associated ancestry cluster had fewer N-insertions than the roughly 670-donor mean. There were some public TCRs occurring in many donors, but most TCR sequences were rare. Researchers counted over 150 TCR beta chains as cytomegalovirus-associated.

The PCR had 60 Vbeta and 13 Jbeta primers. This table comes from immunoSEQ multiplex PCR, and its TCRdb copy is limited to in-frame clones, with some not included. The profile shows around 200,000 clones, under 80% of them singletons. The donors were healthy bone marrow donors. The germline gives CDR1 MNHNY, CDR2 SVGAGI (reference sequence). With V trimmed by 4 bases and J by 4 bases, 6 bases remained unmatched. This CDR3 contains 15 residues. A few counts support this clone. Its matching antigen is unknown. The specimen sequenced was PBMCs. The V call is TRBV6-6, the J call TRBJ1-5; TRBD1 aligns across 8 bases. This clonotype was obtained from a girl aged 2 to 9 in good health and CMV-seronegative. The CDR3 sequence: CASSSHDRGNQPQHF. CDR3 coding DNA: TGTGCCAGCAGTTCGCACGACAGGGGTAATCAGCCCCAGCATTTT.